The 8 T cell receptor beta chains below were found in one sample sequenced in a study of identical twins' blood T cells (dated by TCRdb to the early 2010s). The library was obtained by 5' RACE. The sample was run on an Illumina Genome Analyzer IIx. TCRdb redid the processing of the public reads, applying fastp at Q25 and MiXCR, and retained in-frame beta chains. Here each entry gathers all rows of one CDR3 protein and keeps the most common genes and DNA. This sample comprises 400,000 or so distinct CDR3 sequences, roughly 27% of them detected only once. The ten largest clones represent 6.1% of the sample. Sequenced input: PBMCs. These receptor sequences come from a woman between 18 and 49 years old in good health.

This clonotype was picked up many times. The chain uses TRBV12-3 or TRBV12-4 and TRBJ1-1; D gene unclear. The V end was cut by 3 bases, the J end by 10 bases, with 12 bases between. This CDR3 is 12 amino acids long. CDR3 residues: CASSFPDRLAFF. In DNA, the CDR3 is TGTGCCAGCAGTTTCCCTGATAGATTAGCTTTCTTT.

This clonotype was counted only a few times. The V and J genes are TRBV6-5 and TRBJ1-2, with 8 bases identical to TRBD1. J gave up 8 bases and V 4 bases, and 6 bases lay outside the gene matches. CDR1 and CDR2 (germline): MNHEY, SVGAGI. This CDR3 contains 13 residues. CDR3 sequence: CASSFATGEGYTF. In nucleotides, the CDR3 is TGTGCCAGCAGTTTCGCGACAGGGGAAGGCTACACCTTC.

V and J are TRBV6-5 and TRBJ2-2, with D tentatively TRBD2 (5 bases). There are 16 residues in the CDR3. Germline V gives CDR1 MNHEY, CDR2 SVGAGI. Between the trimmed V and J ends, which lost 4 bases and 1 base, there was a span of 13 bases. The CDR3 sequence is CASSSLSVRNTGELFF. CDR3 coding DNA: TGTGCCAGCAGTTCCCTTAGCGTGAGGAACACCGGGGAGCTGTTTTTT.

This clonotype has more than one count but fewer than ten. This chain connects TRBV9 to TRBJ1-4, with 9 bases that match TRBD1. CDR1 SGDLS and CDR2 YYNGEE come from the germline V gene. The CDR3 is made up of 14 amino acids. V gave up 2 bases and J gave up 8 bases; unmatched junction bases: 4. CDR3 sequence (DNA): TGTGCCAGCAGCGTCGGGACAGGGAGAGAAAAACTGTTTTTT. Translation: CASSVGTGREKLFF. The full variable domain, its missing parts supplied by reference TRBV9 and TRBJ1-4, is DSGVTQTPKHLITATGQRVTLRCSPRSGDLSVYWYQQSLDQGLQFLIQYYNGEERAKGNILERFSAQQFPDLHSELNLSSLELGDSALYFCASSVGTGREKLFFGSGTQLSVL.

About this clonotype itself: This may be a read error, as it is one base from a much larger clone. The DNA of the CDR3 is TGTGCCAGCGGCTTAGTAGCAGGTACGAGGTACGAGCAGTACTTC. Translating gives CASGLVAGTRYEQYF. This chain joins TRBV7-2 and TRBJ2-7; no firm D call. Germline values: CDR1 SGHTA, CDR2 FQGNSA. This CDR3 is built from 15 residues.

This clonotype has a count of ten or more. The V call is TRBV7-3, the J call TRBJ2-1; TRBD2 aligns across 9 bases. This CDR3 is 15 amino acids long. With V trimmed by 3 bases and J by 2 bases, 2 bases remained unmatched. The germline CDR1 and CDR2 sequences are SGHTA and FQGTGA. The chain's CDR3 is CASSFSGGAYNEQFF. The CDR3 bases are TGTGCCAGCAGCTTTAGCGGGGGAGCCTACAATGAGCAGTTCTTC.

This clonotype has only a few counts. The chain has TRBV20-1 and TRBJ1-5, with a weak D call TRBD1 (5 bases). Germline CDR1 and CDR2: DFQATT and SNEGSKA (reference sequence). V was cut by 3 bases and J by 6 bases, with 18 bases left in between. CDR3 size: 15 residues. The CDR3 here is CSASRVLGQGQPQHF. CDR3 bases: TGCAGTGCTAGCAGGGTGTTGGGGCAGGGTCAGCCCCAGCATTTT.

This clonotype was detected a few times. This chain joins TRBV6-5 and TRBJ2-1; 13 nucleotides match TRBD2. CDR3 length: 17 residues. CDR1 MNHEY and CDR2 SVGAGI come from the germline V gene. Trimming cost V 6 bases and J 4 bases; bases outside gene matches: 9. Here the CDR3 reads CASSPSTSGGSYNEQFF. In DNA form, the CDR3 reads TGTGCCAGCAGCCCCTCGACTAGCGGGGGGTCTTACAATGAGCAGTTCTTC.